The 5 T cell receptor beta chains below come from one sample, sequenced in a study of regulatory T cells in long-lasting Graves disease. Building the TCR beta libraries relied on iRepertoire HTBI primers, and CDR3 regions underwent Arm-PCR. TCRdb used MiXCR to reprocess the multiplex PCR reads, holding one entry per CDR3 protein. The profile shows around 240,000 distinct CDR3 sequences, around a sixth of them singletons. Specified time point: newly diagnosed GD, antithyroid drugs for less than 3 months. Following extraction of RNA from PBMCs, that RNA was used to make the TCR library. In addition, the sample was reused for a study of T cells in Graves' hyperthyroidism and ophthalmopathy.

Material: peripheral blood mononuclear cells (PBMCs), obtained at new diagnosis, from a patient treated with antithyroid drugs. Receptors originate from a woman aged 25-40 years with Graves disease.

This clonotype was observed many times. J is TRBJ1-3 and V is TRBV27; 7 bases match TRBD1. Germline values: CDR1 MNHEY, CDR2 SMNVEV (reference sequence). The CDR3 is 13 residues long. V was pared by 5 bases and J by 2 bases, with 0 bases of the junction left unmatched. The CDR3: CASSRGPGNTIYF. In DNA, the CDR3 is TGTGCCAGCAGTAGGGGGCCTGGAAACACCATATATTTT.

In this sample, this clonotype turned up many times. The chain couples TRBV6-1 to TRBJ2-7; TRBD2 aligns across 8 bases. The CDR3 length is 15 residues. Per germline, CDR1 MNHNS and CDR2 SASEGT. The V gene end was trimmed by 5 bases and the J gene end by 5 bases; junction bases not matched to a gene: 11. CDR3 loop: CASSRQAGGGNEQYF. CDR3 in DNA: TGTGCCAGCAGTCGTCAGGCGGGGGGTGGTAACGAGCAGTACTTC.

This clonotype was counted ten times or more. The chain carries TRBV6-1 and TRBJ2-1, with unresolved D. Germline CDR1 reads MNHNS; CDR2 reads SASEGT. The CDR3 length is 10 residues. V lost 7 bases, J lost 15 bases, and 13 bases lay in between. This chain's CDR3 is CASNGPNWFF. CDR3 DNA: TGTGCCAGCAACGGGCCTAATTGGTTCTTC.

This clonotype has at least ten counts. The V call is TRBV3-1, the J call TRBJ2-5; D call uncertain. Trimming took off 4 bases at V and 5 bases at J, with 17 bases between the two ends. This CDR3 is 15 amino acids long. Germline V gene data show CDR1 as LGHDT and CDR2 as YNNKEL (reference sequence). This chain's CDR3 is CASSPIRKVVETQYF. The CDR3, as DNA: TGTGCCAGCAGCCCCATTAGGAAGGTAGTCGAGACCCAGTACTTC.

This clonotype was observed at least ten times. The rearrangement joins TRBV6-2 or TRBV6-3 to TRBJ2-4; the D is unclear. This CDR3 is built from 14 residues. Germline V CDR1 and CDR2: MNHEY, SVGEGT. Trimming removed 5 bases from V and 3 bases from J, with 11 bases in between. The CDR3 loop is CASSESGDKNIQYF. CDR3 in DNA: TGTGCCAGCAGTGAATCAGGCGACAAAAACATTCAGTACTTC.